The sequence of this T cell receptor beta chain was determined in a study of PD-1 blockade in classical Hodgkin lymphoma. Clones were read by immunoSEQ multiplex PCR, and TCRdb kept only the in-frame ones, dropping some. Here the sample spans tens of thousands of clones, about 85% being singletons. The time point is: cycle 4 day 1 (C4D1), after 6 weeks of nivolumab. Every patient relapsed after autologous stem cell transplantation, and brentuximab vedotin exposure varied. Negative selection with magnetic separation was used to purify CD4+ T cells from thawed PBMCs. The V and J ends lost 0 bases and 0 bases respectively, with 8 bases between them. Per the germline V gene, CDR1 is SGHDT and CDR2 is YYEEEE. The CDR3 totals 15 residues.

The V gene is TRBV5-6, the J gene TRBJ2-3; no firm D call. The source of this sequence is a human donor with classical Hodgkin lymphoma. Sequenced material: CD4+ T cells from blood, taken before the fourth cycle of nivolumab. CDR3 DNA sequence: TGTGCCAGCAGCTTGGTGGCTTACAGCACAGATACGCAGTATTTT. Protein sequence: CASSLVAYSTDTQYF.